The 20 T cell receptor beta chains given below trace back to one sample, sequenced in a study of early T cells in non-severe SARS-CoV-2 infection. TCRdb analysed the 5' RACE reads with MiXCR anew, one entry per CDR3 protein. The table shows roughly 61,000 distinct CDR3 sequences, with 10% to 12% occurring only once. The material sequenced was whole blood. Receptors originate from an adult who was a healthcare worker with PCR-confirmed SARS-CoV-2 infection or an uninfected control (not recorded which).

This clonotype was picked up a small number of times. V gene TRBV7-2 combines with J gene TRBJ1-1; the D is unclear. Germline-derived CDR1 and CDR2 are SGHTA and FQGNSA. The CDR3 runs 13 residues. The V end was cut by 7 bases, the J end by 2 bases, with 11 bases between. The CDR3 DNA follows: TGTGCCAGCACCCCGACCCTTAACACTGAAGCTTTCTTT. This encodes CASTPTLNTEAFF.

This clonotype was recorded at least ten times. Compared with germline, one end of the junction differs, possibly owing to a read error. J is TRBJ1-5 and V is TRBV7-2, with D maybe TRBD1 (5 bases). Germline assignment: CDR1 SGHTA and CDR2 FQGNSA. The CDR3 length is 16 residues. In DNA form, the CDR3 reads TGTGCCAGCAGCTTAAACGGGGGATCTCTCAATCAGCCCCAGCTTTTT. As protein: CASSLNGGSLNQPQLF.

The rearrangement joins TRBV7-2 to TRBJ2-3, with D possibly TRBD1 on 6 matching bases. The CDR3 covers 16 residues. Germline loops: CDR1 SGHTA, CDR2 FQGNSA. V was pared by 3 bases and J by 5 bases, with 18 bases between. CDR3 sequence: CASSFRTAGAKDTQYF. The DNA of the CDR3 is TGTGCCAGCAGCTTTCGGACAGCCGGCGCCAAAGATACGCAGTATTTT.

This clonotype was seen a few times. The chain employs TRBV30 and TRBJ2-7; D might be TRBD2 (7 bases). The CDR3 runs to 16 residues. CDR1 and CDR2 from the germline V gene are GTSNPN and SVGIG (reference sequence). V was pared by 0 bases and J by 0 bases, with 15 bases between. The CDR3 spells CAWSVRGAPSSYEQYF. The CDR3 nucleotides are TGTGCCTGGAGTGTACGGGGGGCCCCTAGCTCCTACGAGCAGTACTTC.

This clonotype has only a few counts. V is TRBV6-5 and J is TRBJ1-1, with D unresolved. The germline CDR1 and CDR2 sequences are MNHEY and SVGAGI. The V end lost 6 bases, the J end lost 1 base, and 15 bases lay between the germline ends. This CDR3 spans 15 amino acids. The CDR3 DNA follows: TGTGCCAGCAGGTCTCCGTCCCGCCAGAACACTGAAGCTTTCTTT. Its translation: CASRSPSRQNTEAFF.

This clonotype was seen ten or more times. The V call is TRBV20-1, the J call TRBJ1-6; 10 bases map to TRBD1. CDR1 and CDR2 (germline): DFQATT, SNEGSKA (reference sequence). The length of the CDR3 is 17 residues. Unmatched junction bases numbered 9, after V lost 0 bases and J lost 7 bases. CDR3 in DNA: TGCAGTGCTAGAGATTACAAGACAGGGGGCGGAAATTCACCCCTCCACTTT. It specifies CSARDYKTGGGNSPLHF.

This clonotype was recorded many times. The gene calls are TRBV29-1 and TRBJ1-2; weak D call: TRBD1 (6 bases). The CDR3 has 13 amino acids. Trimming stripped 8 bases from V and 3 bases from J, with 16 bases between. The germline V gene has CDR1 SQVTM and CDR2 ANQGSEA. The CDR3 is CSTSTGSYYGYTF. In nucleotides, the CDR3 is TGCAGCACATCGACAGGTTCCTACTATGGCTACACCTTC.

Ten or more counts support this clonotype. The chain combines TRBV10-3 with TRBJ1-3; 7 positions match TRBD1. Germline CDR1 ENHRY, CDR2 SYGVKD. CDR3 length equals 15 residues. With 3 bases clipped from V and 7 bases from J, the junction kept 9 bases outside the gene matches. The CDR3 region has the DNA TGTGCCATCAGTGAAGGGGGCCAGGGGAAGAACACCATATATTTT. The encoded protein is CAISEGGQGKNTIYF.

This clonotype appeared many times. The V and J genes are TRBV6-6 and TRBJ1-1, with 11 bases aligning to TRBD1. This CDR3 comprises 19 residues. V dropped 2 bases and J dropped 0; count of bases not matched to a gene: 11. Germline-derived CDR1 and CDR2 are MNHNY and SVGAGI (reference sequence). The CDR3 is CASSYRIGGTGGLNTEAFF. CDR3 DNA: TGTGCCAGCAGTTACCGCATCGGAGGGACAGGGGGATTGAACACTGAAGCTTTCTTT.

This clonotype was observed a handful of times. The rearrangement links TRBV2 to TRBJ1-1; weak D call: TRBD1 (6 bases). Per germline, CDR1 SNHLY and CDR2 FYNNEI. The CDR3 is 14 amino acids. Trimming pared 4 bases from V and 4 bases from J, leaving 13 bases between. The CDR3 sequence is CASSAGGESTEAFF. The CDR3 nucleotides are TGTGCCAGCAGTGCTGGGGGCGAGAGCACTGAAGCTTTCTTT. The complete variable domain, with remaining parts taken from reference TRBV2 and TRBJ1-1, reads EPEVTQTPSHQVTQMGQEVILRCVPISNHLYFYWYRQILGQKVEFLVSFYNNEISEKSEIFDDQFSVERPDGSNFTLKIRSTKLEDSAMYFCASSAGGESTEAFFGQGTRLTVV.

This clonotype showed up many times. This chain connects TRBV5-6 to TRBJ2-4, with D perhaps matching TRBD1 or TRBD2 (5 bases each). This CDR3 has 17 residues. With 4 bases removed from V and 1 base from J, the gap between germline ends came to 18 bases. The germline CDR1 and CDR2 sequences are SGHDT and YYEEEE. The CDR3 here is CASSPGTGSGAKNIQYF. The CDR3 region has the DNA TGTGCCAGCAGCCCCGGGACGGGTTCTGGGGCCAAAAACATTCAGTACTTC.

In this sample, this clonotype turned up a few times. Here the CDR3 DNA reads TGTGCCAGCAGCTTGGGGGCAGCACAGGGAGACATTCAGTACTTC. As protein: CASSLGAAQGDIQYF. V gene TRBV11-3 combines with J gene TRBJ2-4, with D tentatively TRBD1 (6 bases). V was cut by 3 bases and J by 8 bases, with 17 bases left in between. Germline CDR1 SGHNT, CDR2 YENEEA. The CDR3 consists of 15 residues.

This clonotype has a count of ten or more. The V and J genes are TRBV20-1 and TRBJ2-3, with D possibly being TRBD2 (5 bases). V was shortened by 3 bases and J by 3 bases, with 7 bases between the two germline ends. Germline V CDR1 and CDR2: DFQATT, SNEGSKA (reference sequence). The CDR3 contains 12 residues. The CDR3 coding sequence is TGCAGTGCTAGCGGGGTGACAGATACGCAGTATTTT. This encodes CSASGVTDTQYF.

This rearrangement joins TRBV2 to TRBJ1-1, with D unresolved. The CDR3 extends over 14 amino acids. Germline lookup yields CDR1 SNHLY and CDR2 FYNNEI. Trimming cost V 7 bases and J 1 base, with 13 bases left between them. DNA of the CDR3: TGTGCCAGCATACTCCGGTTAAGGAACACTGAAGCTTTCTTT. It translates to CASILRLRNTEAFF.

This clonotype was seen ten or more times. The V call is TRBV6-5, the J call TRBJ2-1; TRBD2 matches 7 bases. The CDR3 extends over 13 amino acids. Germline CDR1 is MNHEY and CDR2 is SVGAGI. V trimming: 5 bases; J trimming: 6 bases; junction bases outside the gene matches: 4. DNA of the CDR3: TGTGCCAGCAGTCTCGCTAGCGGCAATGAGCAGTTCTTC. Encoded protein: CASSLASGNEQFF.

This chain links TRBV6-5 with TRBJ2-1; D might be TRBD1 (6 bases). Germline V gene lookup returns CDR1 MNHEY and CDR2 SVGAGI. Trimming cost V 6 bases and J 4 bases, with 16 bases left between them. The CDR3 covers 15 residues. The CDR3 protein is CASRPPQQGYNEQFF. CDR3 nucleotide sequence: TGTGCCAGCAGGCCCCCCCAACAGGGTTACAATGAGCAGTTCTTC.

In its sample, this clonotype was seen many times. This chain joins TRBV6-1 and TRBJ2-2; 8 nucleotides agree with TRBD1. Germline CDR1 and CDR2: MNHNS and SASEGT. The V gene end was trimmed by 0 bases and the J gene end by 7 bases; junction bases not matched to a gene: 10. The CDR3 consists of 17 residues. The chain's CDR3 is CASSEAYGQGFHGELFF. The CDR3 nucleotides are TGTGCCAGCAGTGAAGCGTACGGACAGGGTTTTCACGGGGAGCTGTTTTTT.

This chain uses TRBV20-1 with TRBJ2-1, with 9 bases lining up with TRBD2. Germline V CDR1 and CDR2: DFQATT, SNEGSKA (reference sequence). The CDR3 contains 10 residues. With 4 bases clipped from V and 13 bases from J, the junction kept 2 bases outside the gene matches. The CDR3 spells CSAIAGEQFF. The CDR3 DNA reads as TGCAGTGCTATAGCGGGGGAACAGTTCTTC.

At least ten counts were recorded for this clonotype. The chain is built from TRBV5-1 and TRBJ2-6; maybe TRBD1 (6 bases). Germline V gives CDR1 SGHRS, CDR2 YFSETQ. This CDR3 comprises 15 residues. The V and J ends lost 0 bases and 2 bases respectively, with 6 bases between them. The CDR3 sequence: CASSLGGPGANVLTF. The CDR3 DNA sequence: TGCGCCAGCAGCTTGGGGGGGCCTGGGGCCAACGTCCTGACTTTC.

This clonotype has ten or more counts. The chain recombines TRBV10-2 with TRBJ2-7, with a tentative D call TRBD2 (6 bases). The length of the CDR3 is 13 residues. V was trimmed by 2 bases and J by 4 bases, leaving 9 bases between them. CDR1 is WSHSY, CDR2 SAAADI, per germline. CDR3 nucleotides: TGCGCCAGCAGTGAGCGGGGGTCGTACGAGCAGTACTTC. Residues: CASSERGSYEQYF.